This TCR beta chain originates from a study of shared clonotypes between healthy human individuals. Study observations and caveats: Non-shared clonotypes had lower generation probabilities than clonotypes shared by all four sorted-subset donors.

Sequenced by immunoSEQ multiplex PCR; TCRdb stores in-frame clones only, minus some. The sample lists 750,000 to 1,000,000 clones, 80% to 95% occurring once. V was clipped by 8 bases and J by 8 bases, with 10 bases between them. The germline gives CDR1 SNHLY, CDR2 FYNNEI. CDR3 length: 11 amino acids. Notes on this clone: The antigen is not known.

Naive CD8 cells lacked CD45RO and underwent positive selection for CCR7, leaving out terminally differentiated effector memory CD45RA+ cells. This TCR was sampled from a young man in good health. The chain is built from TRBV2 and TRBJ2-1; no firm D call. The sequencing input was naive CD8+ T cells sorted from blood. CDR3 sequence: CASRRKDEQFF. Here the CDR3 DNA reads TGTGCCAGCCGGAGAAAGGATGAGCAGTTCTTC.